A selection of T cell receptor beta chains follows, all from one sample in a study of blood T cells in healthy people across ages. A single record per CDR3 protein comes from TCRdb applying MiXCR to the 5' RACE reads. The sample has under 2,000,000 distinct CDR3 sequences; 40% to 55% are singletons. Sample: blood. Every receptor here comes from a woman aged 40 to 50 in good health. Each CDR3 is given without its conserved first and last residue. The order of the fields is J gene, V gene, CDR3 protein.

>TRBJ2-1|TRBV7-7
ASSSQGVQF
>TRBJ2-1|TRBV3-1
ASSPRLAGGSNEQF
>TRBJ2-1|TRBV5-5
ASSSRGGLAGESSYNEQF
>TRBJ1-5|TRBV10-3
AIRGTGGIQPQH
>TRBJ2-1|TRBV9
ASSVGAGGLYEQF
>TRBJ2-3|TRBV6-6
ASSQGQGRTDTQY
>TRBJ2-3|TRBV4-2
ASSQVALPQADTQY
>TRBJ2-3|TRBV7-2
ASSFFFFGEPDTQY
>TRBJ2-5|TRBV6-6
ASSYSFGGETQY
>TRBJ1-5|TRBV6-6
ASRPPGQANNQPQH
>TRBJ1-2|TRBV10-3
AISESSQVGYGYT
>TRBJ2-3|TRBV4-2
ASSQDVASGGVSDTQY
>TRBJ2-3|TRBV11-2
ASSLTSETDTQY
>TRBJ1-5|TRBV19
ASSHSPGRQPQH
>TRBJ2-3|TRBV11-2
ASSFGLGTRDTQY
>TRBJ2-1|TRBV20-1
SATRGHRKETQF
>TRBJ2-4|TRBV5-1
ASSLGDFAAKNIQY
>TRBJ1-5|TRBV6-5
ASSTRQGPSNQPQH
>TRBJ2-1|TRBV6-6
ASSYFIAGGRNEQF
>TRBJ2-5|TRBV6-5
ASSYQASGETQY
>TRBJ1-1|TRBV2
ASSDVGDEAF
>TRBJ2-5|TRBV2
ASSGGARQY
>TRBJ1-2|TRBV6-5
ASSYSRTTNYGYT